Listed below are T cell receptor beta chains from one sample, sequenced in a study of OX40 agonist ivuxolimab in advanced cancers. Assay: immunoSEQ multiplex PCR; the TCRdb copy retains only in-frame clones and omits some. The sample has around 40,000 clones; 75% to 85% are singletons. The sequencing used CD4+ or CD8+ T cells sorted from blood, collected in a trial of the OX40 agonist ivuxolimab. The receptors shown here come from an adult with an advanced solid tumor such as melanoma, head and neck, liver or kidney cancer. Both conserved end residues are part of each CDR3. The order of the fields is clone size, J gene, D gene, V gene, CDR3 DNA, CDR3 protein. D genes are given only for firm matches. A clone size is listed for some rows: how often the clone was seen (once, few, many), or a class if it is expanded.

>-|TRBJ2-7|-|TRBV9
TGTGCCAGCAGCTTCCGGGACAAGATGGAGCAGTACTTC
CASSFRDKMEQYF
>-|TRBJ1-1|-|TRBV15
TGTGCCACCAGCAGAGATAATCGAAAAATTGGGGTAGAAGCTTTCTTT
CATSRDNRKIGVEAFF
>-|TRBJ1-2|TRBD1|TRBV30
TGTGCCTGGAGTTCCGACCTAAAGGGGGCGGATGGCTACACCTTC
CAWSSDLKGADGYTF
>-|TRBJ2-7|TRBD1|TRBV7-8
TGTGCCAGCACAGTTTCACAGGGGGCAAGGGGCCACGAGCAGTACTTC
CASTVSQGARGHEQYF
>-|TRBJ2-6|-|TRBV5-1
TGCGCCAGCAGCTTGGCTTTCTCTGGGGCCAACGTCCTGACTTTC
CASSLAFSGANVLTF
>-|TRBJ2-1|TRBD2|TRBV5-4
TGTGCCAGCAGCCCTGGAGCCCCAGGGACTAGCGGGGCGTACAATGAGCAGTTCTTC
CASSPGAPGTSGAYNEQFF
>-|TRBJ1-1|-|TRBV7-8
TGTGCCAGCAGCTTAGAAAGGGGTTCGGACACTGAAGCTTTCTTT
CASSLERGSDTEAFF
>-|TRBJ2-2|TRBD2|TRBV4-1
TGCGCCAGCAGCCAAGGGGTCGCGGGGACTAGCGGGGGGACCGGGGAGCTGTTTTTT
CASSQGVAGTSGGTGELFF
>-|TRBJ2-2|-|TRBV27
TGTGCTACCCAACGGCTCGGGGCCGGGGAGCTGTTTTTT
CATQRLGAGELFF
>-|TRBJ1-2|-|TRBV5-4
TGTGCCAGCAGCTTGGACGGGGGGGGCTACACCTTC
CASSLDGGGYTF
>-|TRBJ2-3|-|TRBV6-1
TGTGCCAGCAGTGAAGACTGGGGCGGGGCCTCCACAGATACGCAGTATTTT
CASSEDWGGASTDTQYF
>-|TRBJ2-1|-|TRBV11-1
TGTGCCAGCAGCTTAGGGCGAGGAGGCCATGAGCAGTTCTTC
CASSLGRGGHEQFF
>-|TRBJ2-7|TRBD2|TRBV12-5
TGTGCTAGTGGTTTCCTAGGACTAGCGGGCATTTCCTACGAGCAGTACTTC
CASGFLGLAGISYEQYF
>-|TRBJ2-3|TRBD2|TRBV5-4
TGTGCCAGCAGTAAAAGCGGGGCAGATACGCAGTATTTT
CASSKSGADTQYF
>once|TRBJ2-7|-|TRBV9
TGTGCCAGCAGCGCCGCCCCCTCACACAGCGAGCAGTACTTC
CASSAAPSHSEQYF
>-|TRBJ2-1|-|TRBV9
TGTGCCAGCAGCGTAGTGACGCACAAGAACAATGAGCAGTTCTTC
CASSVVTHKNNEQFF
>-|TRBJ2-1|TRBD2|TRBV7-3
TGTGCCAGCAGCTTAGCGGGGACTAGTGAGCAGTTCTTC
CASSLAGTSEQFF
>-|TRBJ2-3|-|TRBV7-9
TGTGCCAGCAACCAGGGGGGGTCCACAGATACGCAGTATTTT
CASNQGGSTDTQYF
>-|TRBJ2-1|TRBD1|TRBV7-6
TGTGCCAGCAGCTCTAGACAGGGAAGGGAATTCTTC
CASSSRQGREFF
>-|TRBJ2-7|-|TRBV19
TGTGCCAGTAGTATTCGCGATAGCAACGAGCAGTACTTC
CASSIRDSNEQYF